Listed below are T cell receptor beta chains from one sample, sequenced in a study of cytomegalovirus exposure and HLA in healthy donors. The method was immunoSEQ multiplex PCR; TCRdb's version includes in-frame clones alone and lacks a portion of them. The sample records 99,000 or so clones, 70% to 85% being singletons. Sequencing input: PBMCs. Source of these receptors: a woman between 18 and 29 years old in good health and CMV-seropositive. Both conserved end residues are part of each CDR3. D genes are given only for firm matches. The size field is filled for only some rows; it gives once, few, many or a size class.

TRBD1	TRBJ1-4	NA	TRBV4-1	CASSQQHGTATNEKLFF	TGCGCCAGCAGCCAACAACACGGGACAGCCACTAATGAAAAACTGTTTTTT
NA	TRBJ2-1	once	TRBV5-4	CASSLAGVDEQFF	TGTGCCAGCAGCTTGGCTGGAGTCGATGAGCAGTTCTTC
NA	TRBJ1-6	NA	TRBV23-1	CASSQCQGNSPLHF	TGCGCCAGCAGTCAATGCCAGGGGAATTCACCCCTCCACTTT
NA	TRBJ1-5	NA	TRBV30	CAWSRDSNQPQHF	TGTGCCTGGAGCAGGGATAGCAATCAGCCCCAGCATTTT
TRBD2	TRBJ2-1	NA	TRBV19	CASSPQTSGNNEQFF	TGTGCCAGTAGTCCCCAGACTAGCGGGAACAATGAGCAGTTCTTC
TRBD2	TRBJ2-2	NA	TRBV2	CASTGLAGTGGELFF	TGTGCCAGCACGGGACTAGCGGGGACCGGCGGGGAGCTGTTTTTT
TRBD2	TRBJ2-7	NA	TRBV5-1	CASSPGNSGSSYEQYF	TGCGCCAGCAGCCCGGGGAATAGCGGGAGCTCCTACGAGCAGTACTTC
TRBD1	TRBJ1-1	NA	TRBV28	CASRDDRGAEAFF	TGTGCCAGCAGGGATGACAGGGGGGCTGAAGCTTTCTTT
NA	TRBJ1-2	NA	TRBV27	CASRKTGYGYTF	TGTGCCAGCAGAAAGACAGGCTATGGCTACACCTTC
NA	TRBJ2-5	NA	TRBV30	CAFHGGRDKYF	TGTGCCTTCCACGGGGGTAGAGACAAATACTTC
NA	TRBJ1-1	NA	TRBV28	CASNFATEAFF	TGTGCCAGCAACTTCGCCACTGAAGCTTTCTTT
TRBD2	TRBJ2-1	NA	TRBV7-9	CASSLASGRAHEQFF	TGTGCCAGCAGCTTAGCTAGCGGGAGGGCCCATGAGCAGTTCTTC
NA	TRBJ1-1	NA	TRBV6-6	CASSPDRLNTEAFF	TGTGCCAGCAGCCCAGACAGACTGAACACTGAAGCTTTCTTT
TRBD2	TRBJ2-7	NA	TRBV10-1	CASSRAGRPYEQYF	TGCGCCAGCAGCCGAGCGGGAAGGCCCTACGAGCAGTACTTC
NA	TRBJ1-5	few	TRBV27	CASSNSDSSNQPQHF	TGTGCCAGCAGTAACTCTGACAGTAGCAATCAGCCCCAGCATTTT
TRBD2	TRBJ2-7	NA	TRBV19	CASSIGLAGVYEQYF	TGTGCCAGTAGTATTGGGCTAGCGGGAGTCTACGAGCAGTACTTC
NA	TRBJ2-7	NA	TRBV5-6	CASSLTWQGYEQYF	TGTGCCAGCAGCTTGACGTGGCAGGGCTACGAGCAGTACTTC
TRBD2	TRBJ2-1	NA	TRBV5-1	CASSLTSGSHNEQFF	TGCGCCAGCAGCTTAACTAGCGGGAGCCACAATGAGCAGTTCTTC
NA	TRBJ2-2	NA	TRBV7-8	CASSLGQGNTGELFF	TGTGCCAGCAGCTTAGGGCAGGGGAACACCGGGGAGCTGTTTTTT
NA	TRBJ1-4	NA	TRBV5-1	CASSTDSSSEKLFF	TGCGCCAGCAGCACGGACAGCTCAAGTGAAAAACTGTTTTTT